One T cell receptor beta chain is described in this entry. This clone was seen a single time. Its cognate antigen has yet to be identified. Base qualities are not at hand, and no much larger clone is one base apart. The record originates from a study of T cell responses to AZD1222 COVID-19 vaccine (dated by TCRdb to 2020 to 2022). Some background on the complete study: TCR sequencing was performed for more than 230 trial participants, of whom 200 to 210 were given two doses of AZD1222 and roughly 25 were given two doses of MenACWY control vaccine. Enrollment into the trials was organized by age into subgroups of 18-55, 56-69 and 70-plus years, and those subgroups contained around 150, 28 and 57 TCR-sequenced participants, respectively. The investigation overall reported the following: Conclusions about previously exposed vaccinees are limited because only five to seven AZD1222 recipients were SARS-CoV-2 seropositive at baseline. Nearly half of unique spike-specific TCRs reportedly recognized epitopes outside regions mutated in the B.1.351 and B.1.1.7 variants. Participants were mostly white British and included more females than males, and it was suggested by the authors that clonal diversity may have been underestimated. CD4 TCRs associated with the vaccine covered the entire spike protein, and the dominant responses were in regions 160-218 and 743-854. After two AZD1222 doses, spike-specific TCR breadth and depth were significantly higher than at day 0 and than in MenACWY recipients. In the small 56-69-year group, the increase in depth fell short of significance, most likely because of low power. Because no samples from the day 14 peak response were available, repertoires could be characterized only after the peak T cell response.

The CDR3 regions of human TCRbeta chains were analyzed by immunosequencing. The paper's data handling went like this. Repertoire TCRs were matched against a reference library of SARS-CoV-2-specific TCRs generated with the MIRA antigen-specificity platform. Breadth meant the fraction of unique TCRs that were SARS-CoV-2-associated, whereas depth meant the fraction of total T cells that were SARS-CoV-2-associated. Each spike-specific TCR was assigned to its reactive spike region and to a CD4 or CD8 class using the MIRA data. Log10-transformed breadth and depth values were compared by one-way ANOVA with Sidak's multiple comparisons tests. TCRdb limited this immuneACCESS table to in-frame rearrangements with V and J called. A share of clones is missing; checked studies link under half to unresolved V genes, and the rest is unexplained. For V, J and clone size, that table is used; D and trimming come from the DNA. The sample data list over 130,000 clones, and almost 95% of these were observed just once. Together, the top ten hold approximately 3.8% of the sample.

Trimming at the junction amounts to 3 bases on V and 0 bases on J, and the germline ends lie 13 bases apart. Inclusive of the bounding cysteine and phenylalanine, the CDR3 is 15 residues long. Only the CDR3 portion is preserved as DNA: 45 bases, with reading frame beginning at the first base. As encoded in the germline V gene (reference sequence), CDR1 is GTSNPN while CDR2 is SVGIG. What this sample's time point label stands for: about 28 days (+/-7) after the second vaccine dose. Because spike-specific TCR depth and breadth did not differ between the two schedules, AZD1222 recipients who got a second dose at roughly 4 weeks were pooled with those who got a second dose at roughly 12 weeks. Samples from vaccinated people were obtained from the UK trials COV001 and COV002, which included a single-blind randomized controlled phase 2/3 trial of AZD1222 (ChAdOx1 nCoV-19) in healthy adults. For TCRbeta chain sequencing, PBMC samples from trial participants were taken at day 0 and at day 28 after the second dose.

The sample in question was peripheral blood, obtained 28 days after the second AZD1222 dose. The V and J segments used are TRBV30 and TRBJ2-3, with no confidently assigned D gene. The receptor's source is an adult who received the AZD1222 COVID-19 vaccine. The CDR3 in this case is CAWRAGSASTDTQYF. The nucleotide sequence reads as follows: TGTGCCTGGAGAGCAGGATCCGCTAGCACAGATACGCAGTATTTT. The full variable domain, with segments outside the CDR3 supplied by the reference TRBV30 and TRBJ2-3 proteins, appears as SQTIHQWPATLVQPVGSPLSLECTVEGTSNPNLYWYRQAAGRGLQLLFYSVGIGQISSEVPQNLSASRPQDRQFILSSKKLLLSDSGFYLCAWRAGSASTDTQYFGPGTRLTVL.